Shown below are 10 T cell receptor beta chains from a single sample sequenced in a study of OX40 agonist ivuxolimab in advanced cancers. The method was immunoSEQ multiplex PCR; TCRdb's version includes in-frame clones alone and lacks a portion of them. The table has 44,000 or so clones, around 90% seen once; the top ten hold about 19%. Sequencing was performed on CD4+ or CD8+ T cells sorted from blood, taken in a trial of the OX40 agonist ivuxolimab. All receptors derive from an adult with an advanced solid tumor such as melanoma, head and neck, liver or kidney cancer.

The chain uses TRBV30 and TRBJ1-2; D is unclear. The CDR3 loop spans 11 amino acids. V was shortened by 3 bases and J by 6 bases, with 8 bases between the two germline ends. The germline V gene encodes CDR1 GTSNPN and CDR2 SVGIG (reference sequence). As DNA, the CDR3 is TGTGCCTGGAGCCTGAATAATGGCTACACCTTC. The encoded protein is CAWSLNNGYTF. The whole variable domain, filled in from reference TRBV30 and TRBJ1-2, reads SQTIHQWPATLVQPVGSPLSLECTVEGTSNPNLYWYRQAAGRGLQLLFYSVGIGQISSEVPQNLSASRPQDRQFILSSKKLLLSDSGFYLCAWSLNNGYTFGSGTRLTVV.

V and J are TRBV5-6 and TRBJ2-7; tentatively, D is TRBD2 (6 bases). The V gene's germline CDR1 is SGHDT and CDR2 YYEEEE. Trimming removed 4 bases from V and 7 bases from J, with 12 bases in between. This CDR3 comprises 12 residues. Here the CDR3 DNA reads TGTGCCAGCAGCGGACTACCAGGGGAGCAGTACTTC. Encoded protein: CASSGLPGEQYF.

This clone was recorded once. The chain combines TRBV5-1 with TRBJ2-5, with a possible D match to TRBD2 (6 bases). Germline CDR1 reads SGHRS; CDR2 reads YFSETQ. This CDR3 has 12 amino acids. V was trimmed by 3 bases and J by 11 bases, leaving 14 bases between them. The CDR3 loop reads CASSSGHREQYF. CDR3 in DNA: TGCGCCAGCAGCTCCGGACATCGGGAGCAGTACTTC.

This clone showed up just once. At the DNA level, this CDR3 is encoded by other sequences in the same sample as well. J is TRBJ2-2 and V is TRBV19; no reliable D call. The V gene's germline CDR1 is LNHDA and CDR2 SQIVND (reference sequence). The CDR3 consists of 12 residues. Trimming took 1 base from V and 6 from J, leaving 3 bases between them. The CDR3, as DNA: TGTGCCAGTAGTATAGGACCCGGGGAGCTGTTTTTT. Translating it yields CASSIGPGELFF.

The chain employs TRBV5-4 and TRBJ2-3; possible D gene TRBD2, 5 bases. The CDR3 has 14 residues. V gave up 0 bases and J gave up 5 bases, with 10 bases separating them. CDR1 SGHNT and CDR2 YYREEE come from the germline V gene (reference sequence). CDR3 residues: CASSLEAGIDTQYF. CDR3 DNA: TGTGCCAGCAGCTTGGAGGCGGGTATAGATACGCAGTATTTT. Variable domain in full (rest from reference TRBV5-4 and TRBJ2-3): ETGVTQSPTHLIKTRGQQVTLRCSSQSGHNTVSWYQQALGQGPQFIFQYYREEENGRGNFPPRFSGLQFPNYSSELNVNALELDDSALYLCASSLEAGIDTQYFGPGTRLTVL.

The chain has TRBV11-2 and TRBJ1-1; D is possibly TRBD1 (5 bases). V was clipped by 5 bases and J by 3 bases, with 19 bases between them. Germline V lookup: CDR1 SGHAT, CDR2 FQNNGV. The CDR3 consists of 16 residues. The CDR3 coding sequence is TGTGCCAGCAGCCCCACCATGTTAGGGGTAGACACTGAAGCTTTCTTT. Amino acid sequence: CASSPTMLGVDTEAFF.

The chain carries TRBV6-1 and TRBJ2-5; D might be TRBD1 or TRBD2, each matching 7 bases. Judging by the DNA end, TRBJ2-7 fits better; the J call may be wrong. Germline loops: CDR1 MNHNS, CDR2 SASEGT. This CDR3 spans 14 amino acids. DNA for the CDR3: TGTGCCAGCAGTCCAGGGGGGGGAGGCTACGAGCAGTACTTC. Its protein product is CASSPGGGGYEQYF.

V gene TRBV19 combines with J gene TRBJ2-7; 7 positions agree with TRBD1. Trimming removed 6 bases from V and 3 bases from J; junction bases left unmatched: 8. Germline-derived CDR1 and CDR2 are LNHDA and SQIVND (reference sequence). This CDR3 has 14 residues. CDR3 sequence reads: CASSFGTAIYEQYF. The CDR3 nucleotides read TGTGCCAGTAGCTTCGGGACAGCAATCTACGAGCAGTACTTC.

The gene calls are TRBV5-1 and TRBJ2-7, with 9 positions matching TRBD1. CDR3 length: 15 residues. Germline V lookup: CDR1 SGHRS, CDR2 YFSETQ. V gave up 0 bases and J gave up 2 bases; unmatched junction bases: 3. CDR3: CASSLAGQGTYEQYF. In DNA, the CDR3 is TGCGCCAGCAGCTTGGCGGGACAGGGTACCTACGAGCAGTACTTC.

The chain uses TRBV29-1 and TRBJ1-1; D is unclear. Germline V gene lookup returns CDR1 SQVTM and CDR2 ANQGSEA. This CDR3 has 10 amino acids. Trimming stripped 4 bases from V and 3 bases from J, with 3 bases between. CDR3 DNA sequence: TGCAGCGTTGGGGACACTGAAGCTTTCTTT. It yields the protein CSVGDTEAFF.